These 9 T cell receptor beta chains share one sample of origin, sequenced in a study of shared clonotypes between healthy human individuals. TCRdb keeps only in-frame clones here, not all; method: immunoSEQ multiplex PCR. The table includes millions of clones, about 92% detected once. Sequencing input: naive CD4+ T cells from PBMCs. Regarding subset: CD45RA+ positively selected. The origin of the receptors is a man between 18 and 35 years old in good health. Some clones in this sample may be carry-over from other donors' samples.

The rearrangement joins TRBV16 to TRBJ1-4; tentative D call: TRBD1 (5 bases). Germline V gene lookup returns CDR1 KGHSY and CDR2 FQNENV. V lost 3 bases and J lost 5, with 16 bases in between. This CDR3 comprises 16 residues. The CDR3 spells CASSHHTGTLNEKLFF. The CDR3 nucleotides read TGTGCCAGCAGCCACCATACCGGGACTTTAAATGAAAAACTGTTTTTT.

The chain recombines TRBV7-2 with TRBJ2-7, with D unresolved. This CDR3 spans 13 amino acids. The germline V and J ends were trimmed by 5 bases and 2 bases, with 10 bases remaining between them. Looked up from germline, CDR1 is SGHTA and CDR2 is FQGNSA. As DNA, the CDR3 is TGTGCCAGCAGCCTCTCTGGGCCCTACGAGCAGTACTTC. Translating gives CASSLSGPYEQYF.

The rearrangement links TRBV5-1 to TRBJ2-7, with 9 bases matching TRBD1. Germline V gene lookup returns CDR1 SGHRS and CDR2 YFSETQ. The V gene end was trimmed by 4 bases and the J gene end by 7 bases; junction bases not matched to a gene: 9. The CDR3 is made up of 14 amino acids. The CDR3 DNA sequence: TGCGCCAGCAGCCGCGGGACAGGGTCAGTGGAGCAGTACTTC. This codes for CASSRGTGSVEQYF.

The V gene is TRBV2, the J gene TRBJ2-6; no clear D gene. V was shortened by 6 bases and J by 0 bases, with 9 bases between the two germline ends. The germline V gene has CDR1 SNHLY and CDR2 FYNNEI. The CDR3 covers 15 residues. The chain's CDR3 is CASSRLGSGANVLTF. Written as DNA, the CDR3 is TGTGCCAGCAGCCGGCTGGGCTCTGGGGCCAACGTCCTGACTTTC.

This clone has just a few counts. J is TRBJ1-1 and V is TRBV6-4; D unclear. Germline V gives CDR1 MRHNA, CDR2 SNTAGT. With 7 bases removed from V and 0 bases from J, the gap between germline ends came to 9 bases. This CDR3 contains 13 residues. In nucleotides, the CDR3 is TGTGCCAGCAAGGTAGAGATGAACACTGAAGCTTTCTTT. It codes for CASKVEMNTEAFF.

CDR3 nucleotide sequence: TGCGCCAGCAGTGACGGCCGGGGCGATTATGGCTACACCTTC. It translates to CASSDGRGDYGYTF. This chain links TRBV10-1 with TRBJ1-2; TRBD1 is a possible D gene (5 bases). Germline V gene lookup returns CDR1 WNHNN and CDR2 SYGVQD (reference sequence). Trimming cost V 3 bases and J 5 bases, with 13 bases left between them. The CDR3 loop spans 14 amino acids.

The chain joins TRBV10-3 to TRBJ2-5, with D possibly matching TRBD2 (5 bases). This CDR3 has 13 amino acids. Between the trimmed V and J ends, which lost 6 bases and 5 bases, there was a span of 13 bases. Germline loops: CDR1 ENHRY, CDR2 SYGVKD. The CDR3 nucleotides are TGTGCCATCAGCCCGGGAACCAAGGAGACCCAGTACTTC. Residues: CAISPGTKETQYF.

The genes are TRBV30 and TRBJ1-1; D not certain. The CDR3 runs 15 residues. Germline V gene data show CDR1 as GTSNPN and CDR2 as SVGIG (reference sequence). Trimming left V 1 base short and J 0 bases short, with 12 bases between. CDR3 DNA: TGTGCCTGGAGTGACCCCGGCAACATGAACACTGAAGCTTTCTTT. The encoded protein is CAWSDPGNMNTEAFF. The whole variable domain, remainder taken from reference TRBV30 and TRBJ1-1, is SQTIHQWPATLVQPVGSPLSLECTVEGTSNPNLYWYRQAAGRGLQLLFYSVGIGQISSEVPQNLSASRPQDRQFILSSKKLLLSDSGFYLCAWSDPGNMNTEAFFGQGTRLTVV.

The chain uses TRBV5-1 and TRBJ1-5; D is uncertain. Germline V gives CDR1 SGHRS, CDR2 YFSETQ. This CDR3 has 15 residues. V was pared by 4 bases and J by 4 bases, with 15 bases between. Here the CDR3 DNA reads TGCGCCAGCAGCCTTTCCGGCACACAGAATCAGCCCCAGCATTTT. Protein sequence: CASSLSGTQNQPQHF. The variable domain in full, completed from reference TRBV5-1 and TRBJ1-5, reads KAGVTQTPRYLIKTRGQQVTLSCSPISGHRSVSWYQQTPGQGLQFLFEYFSETQRNKGNFPGRFSGRQFSNSRSEMNVSTLELGDSALYLCASSLSGTQNQPQHFGDGTRLSIL.